This is a list of T cell receptor beta chains from one sample in a study of blood T cell repertoires in COVID-19. Some clones are missing from TCRdb's copy, which holds only in-frame ones; the method was immunoSEQ multiplex PCR. This repertoire shows 250,000 to 300,000 clones, about 88% found once; its top ten account for just over 6.5%. Sequences were obtained from PBMCs or T cells enriched from blood (not recorded which). The source of these receptors is a woman aged 50 to 60 who had been exposed to COVID-19. The CDR3 runs from the conserved cysteine through the conserved F or W. Fields, in order: J gene, D gene, clone size, V gene, CDR3 protein, CDR3 DNA. A D gene is named only where the DNA matches it firmly. For some rows the clone size is stated as once, few or many, or as a class when expanded; others skip it.

j_call: TRBJ1-2
d_call: TRBD1
clone_size: .
v_call: TRBV19
cdr3_aa: CASSAWTGFGYTF
cdr3_nt: TGTGCCAGTAGTGCATGGACAGGGTTTGGCTACACCTTC

j_call: TRBJ2-1
d_call: .
clone_size: .
v_call: TRBV3-1/TRBV3-2
cdr3_aa: CASSRWGGVASSYNEQFF
cdr3_nt: TGTGCCAGCAGCCGATGGGGCGGGGTTGCTTCATCCTACAATGAGCAGTTCTTC

j_call: TRBJ2-7
d_call: .
clone_size: .
v_call: TRBV5-1
cdr3_aa: CASSLEDLPGEQYF
cdr3_nt: TGCGCCAGCAGCTTGGAGGACCTTCCGGGGGAGCAGTACTTC

j_call: TRBJ2-3
d_call: .
clone_size: .
v_call: TRBV15
cdr3_aa: CATSREGSGRDTQYF
cdr3_nt: TGTGCCACCAGCAGAGAAGGGTCAGGGCGAGATACGCAGTATTTT

j_call: TRBJ2-5
d_call: TRBD2
clone_size: .
v_call: TRBV6-1
cdr3_aa: CASSGLAGGGETQYF
cdr3_nt: TGTGCCAGCAGTGGACTAGCGGGGGGCGGGGAGACCCAGTACTTC

j_call: TRBJ2-7
d_call: .
clone_size: .
v_call: TRBV6-2/TRBV6-3
cdr3_aa: CASSYSTRGEQYF
cdr3_nt: TGTGCCAGCAGTTACTCGACGCGGGGCGAGCAGTACTTC

j_call: TRBJ2-7
d_call: TRBD2
clone_size: .
v_call: TRBV5-1
cdr3_aa: CASSPLGGSSYEQYF
cdr3_nt: TGCGCCAGCAGCCCCCTGGGGGGGAGCTCCTACGAGCAGTACTTC

j_call: TRBJ1-1
d_call: .
clone_size: .
v_call: TRBV19
cdr3_aa: CASSPRGRQSTEAFF
cdr3_nt: TGTGCCAGTAGTCCCAGGGGACGGCAGAGCACTGAAGCTTTCTTT

j_call: TRBJ1-3
d_call: .
clone_size: .
v_call: TRBV12-5
cdr3_aa: CATKTESGNTIYF
cdr3_nt: TGTGCCACCAAGACAGAGTCTGGAAACACCATATATTTT

j_call: TRBJ1-1
d_call: TRBD1
clone_size: .
v_call: TRBV10-3
cdr3_aa: CAIRGTGATEAFF
cdr3_nt: TGTGCCATCAGGGGGACAGGGGCCACTGAAGCTTTCTTT

j_call: TRBJ2-1
d_call: .
clone_size: .
v_call: TRBV19
cdr3_aa: CASSIRLPGGNEQFF
cdr3_nt: TGTGCCAGTAGTATCAGACTGCCTGGCGGGAATGAGCAGTTCTTC

j_call: TRBJ1-5
d_call: .
clone_size: .
v_call: TRBV2
cdr3_aa: CASSGGPLGQPQHF
cdr3_nt: TGTGCCAGCAGTGGGGGGCCCTTGGGTCAGCCCCAGCATTTT

j_call: TRBJ2-2
d_call: .
clone_size: .
v_call: TRBV19
cdr3_aa: CASSIVTNTGELFF
cdr3_nt: TGTGCCAGTAGTATAGTAACGAACACCGGGGAGCTGTTTTTT

j_call: TRBJ2-7
d_call: .
clone_size: .
v_call: TRBV5-4
cdr3_aa: CASSLETNYEQYF
cdr3_nt: TGTGCCAGCAGCTTGGAGACAAACTACGAGCAGTACTTC

j_call: TRBJ2-2
d_call: TRBD2
clone_size: .
v_call: TRBV24-1
cdr3_aa: CATSDPTSGGLRELFF
cdr3_nt: TGTGCCACCAGTGATCCAACTAGCGGGGGACTCCGGGAGCTGTTTTTT

j_call: TRBJ1-2
d_call: TRBD1
clone_size: .
v_call: TRBV19
cdr3_aa: CASSMGGQGFYGYTF
cdr3_nt: TGTGCCAGTAGTATGGGGGGACAGGGGTTCTATGGCTACACCTTC

j_call: TRBJ1-1
d_call: TRBD1
clone_size: .
v_call: TRBV11-2
cdr3_aa: CASSVPGQPLNTEAFF
cdr3_nt: TGTGCCAGCAGCGTCCCGGGACAGCCTTTGAACACTGAAGCTTTCTTT

j_call: TRBJ1-2
d_call: .
clone_size: .
v_call: TRBV3-1/TRBV3-2
cdr3_aa: CASSPTPQNYGYTF
cdr3_nt: TGTGCCAGCAGCCCCACCCCACAGAACTATGGCTACACCTTC

j_call: TRBJ2-7
d_call: TRBD2
clone_size: .
v_call: TRBV7-2
cdr3_aa: CASSLRISGGANEQYF
cdr3_nt: TGTGCCAGCAGCTTAAGGATTAGCGGGGGGGCCAACGAGCAGTACTTC

j_call: TRBJ2-7
d_call: TRBD2
clone_size: .
v_call: TRBV15
cdr3_aa: CATSRGLAADEQYF
cdr3_nt: TGTGCCACCAGCAGAGGACTAGCAGCGGACGAGCAGTACTTC

j_call: TRBJ1-3
d_call: .
clone_size: few
v_call: TRBV29-1
cdr3_aa: CSVDRGNTIYF
cdr3_nt: TGCAGCGTTGACAGGGGAAACACCATATATTTT

j_call: TRBJ2-7
d_call: TRBD1
clone_size: .
v_call: TRBV19
cdr3_aa: CAIRDRGANEQYF
cdr3_nt: TGTGCCATTAGGGACAGGGGGGCCAACGAGCAGTACTTC

j_call: TRBJ2-1
d_call: .
clone_size: .
v_call: TRBV19
cdr3_aa: CASTRNSAGGNEQFF
cdr3_nt: TGTGCCAGTACCCGAAACAGCGCCGGAGGGAATGAGCAGTTCTTC

j_call: TRBJ1-4
d_call: .
clone_size: .
v_call: TRBV29-1
cdr3_aa: CSARQGTNEKLFF
cdr3_nt: TGCAGCGCACGTCAGGGGACCAATGAAAAACTGTTTTTT

j_call: TRBJ2-4
d_call: .
clone_size: .
v_call: TRBV6-4
cdr3_aa: CASSSAALRVKNIQYF
cdr3_nt: TGTGCCAGCAGTTCCGCGGCCCTCAGGGTCAAAAACATTCAGTACTTC

j_call: TRBJ1-1
d_call: .
clone_size: .
v_call: TRBV30
cdr3_aa: CAWSLGWRAEAFF
cdr3_nt: TGTGCCTGGAGCCTGGGGTGGAGGGCTGAAGCTTTCTTT

j_call: TRBJ2-5
d_call: TRBD1
clone_size: few
v_call: TRBV5-1
cdr3_aa: CASSASTGAGAQYF
cdr3_nt: TGCGCCAGCAGCGCCTCAACAGGGGCCGGGGCCCAGTACTTC

j_call: TRBJ2-1
d_call: .
clone_size: .
v_call: TRBV7-8
cdr3_aa: CASGEVPTSSYNEQFF
cdr3_nt: TGTGCCAGCGGGGAGGTACCGACGAGCTCCTACAATGAGCAGTTCTTC

j_call: TRBJ2-5
d_call: .
clone_size: few
v_call: TRBV10-3
cdr3_aa: CAISESILDHQETQYF
cdr3_nt: TGTGCCATCAGTGAGTCGATACTAGACCACCAAGAGACCCAGTACTTC

j_call: TRBJ2-1
d_call: .
clone_size: .
v_call: TRBV14
cdr3_aa: CASSQGQSNEQFF
cdr3_nt: TGTGCCAGCAGCCAAGGACAGAGCAATGAGCAGTTCTTC

j_call: TRBJ2-7
d_call: TRBD1
clone_size: once
v_call: TRBV27
cdr3_aa: CASSSLRQGISYEQYF
cdr3_nt: TGTGCCAGCAGTTCCCTAAGACAGGGGATCTCCTACGAGCAGTACTTC

j_call: TRBJ2-2
d_call: TRBD2
clone_size: .
v_call: TRBV7-2
cdr3_aa: CASSFTSGANTGELFF
cdr3_nt: TGTGCCAGCAGCTTTACTAGCGGGGCGAACACCGGGGAGCTGTTTTTT

j_call: TRBJ2-2
d_call: .
clone_size: once
v_call: TRBV5-1
cdr3_aa: CASSSPSVSGELFF
cdr3_nt: TGCGCCAGCAGCTCCCCCTCAGTCAGCGGGGAGCTGTTTTTT

j_call: TRBJ1-5
d_call: .
clone_size: .
v_call: TRBV27
cdr3_aa: CASSFRGAQPQHF
cdr3_nt: TGTGCCAGCAGTTTCCGGGGGGCTCAGCCCCAGCATTTT

j_call: TRBJ2-7
d_call: .
clone_size: .
v_call: TRBV9
cdr3_aa: CASSVDPRAGEQYF
cdr3_nt: TGTGCCAGCAGCGTCGACCCGAGGGCGGGGGAGCAGTACTTC

j_call: TRBJ2-3
d_call: TRBD2
clone_size: .
v_call: TRBV5-8
cdr3_aa: CASSEGRVDTDTQYF
cdr3_nt: TGTGCCAGCAGCGAGGGGAGGGTGGACACAGATACGCAGTATTTT

j_call: TRBJ1-4
d_call: .
clone_size: .
v_call: TRBV7-9
cdr3_aa: CASSLVGFGPTNEKLFF
cdr3_nt: TGTGCCAGCAGCCTCGTGGGTTTTGGGCCGACTAATGAAAAACTGTTTTTT

j_call: TRBJ2-1
d_call: TRBD2
clone_size: .
v_call: TRBV5-6
cdr3_aa: CASSLRGRPGLAYDEQFF
cdr3_nt: TGTGCCAGCAGCTTGCGAGGCAGACCGGGACTAGCGTACGATGAGCAGTTCTTC

j_call: TRBJ1-5
d_call: TRBD1
clone_size: .
v_call: TRBV19
cdr3_aa: CASSYDRAIGNQPQHF
cdr3_nt: TGTGCCAGTAGCTATGACAGGGCTATAGGCAATCAGCCCCAGCATTTT